The source of this TCR beta chain is a study of CD8+ T cells in alopecia areata. Study at large: Twice a day, 5 to 10 mg of oral tofacitinib was administered to treated patients. The study, taken as a whole, reports: Mice gave a clearer picture of TCR sharing than patients did, possibly for HLA-related reasons. Higher clonality and more expanded CD8+ clones appeared in lesional than normal scalp.

cDNA serving as the sequencing template came from extracted, reverse transcribed RNA. Here immunoSEQ multiplex PCR was the method, and the copy in TCRdb shows in-frame clones only, minus some. The data show 200,000 to 250,000 clones, around three fifths seen once. This clone has just a few counts. Its antigen remains unknown. Germline V gives CDR1 SGHAT, CDR2 FQNNGV. Trimming left V 5 bases short and J 8 bases short, with 13 bases between. The CDR3 totals 13 residues. The chain couples TRBV11-2 to TRBJ2-4; D remains unclear. The receptor's source is a human donor with alopecia areata. This specimen consisted of CD4+ T cells sorted from blood, obtained at week 0. CDR3: CASSPPRWDIQYF. The CDR3 DNA is TGTGCCAGCAGCCCGCCCCGCTGGGACATTCAGTACTTC.